Here is one T cell receptor beta chain with its context. The target antigen is unknown. This sample is part of a study of T cell responses to AZD1222 COVID-19 vaccine. Study-wide points: There were repertoire samples only from the period after the peak T cell response. The study found vaccine-associated CD4 TCRs spanning spike, dominant at 160-218 and 743-854.

Some clones are missing from TCRdb's copy, which holds only in-frame ones; the method was immunoSEQ multiplex PCR. Among around 180,000 clones listed, approximately 94% were seen once. Trimming removed 6 bases at V and 4 bases at J, with 18 bases between. Germline V gene sequence: CDR1 MRHNA, CDR2 SNTAGT. This CDR3 has 16 amino acids. This receptor was obtained from an adult in good health. The sequenced sample was peripheral blood, obtained on day 0 of AZD1222 vaccination. The V and J genes are TRBV6-4 and TRBJ2-2, with no clear D. CDR3 region: CASRKDQGIGTGELFF. CDR3 nucleotides: TGTGCCAGCAGAAAGGACCAAGGGATAGGCACCGGGGAGCTGTTTTTT.